This T cell receptor (beta chain) was found in a study of shared clonotypes between healthy human individuals. Findings and limits, study-wide: Naive subsets generally had larger estimated richness than memory subsets. Clonotypes not shared had lower generation probabilities than those common to all four donors.

On this clone: Its antigen is currently unknown.

Trimming stripped 4 bases from V and 0 bases from J, with 13 bases between. Germline values: CDR1 SGDLS, CDR2 YYNGEE. This CDR3 spans 15 amino acids. The naive CD8 fraction comprised CD45RO-negative cells positively selected for CCR7 and excluded terminally differentiated effector memory CD45RA+ cells. Adult donors, all healthy and HIV-negative, had no recent acute infections or vaccinations. The protocol was immunoSEQ multiplex PCR, while the TCRdb copy is restricted to in-frame clones and leaves out a portion. The sample has about 2.2 million clones; 93% are singletons. Sequencing was carried out using naive CD8+ T cells from PBMCs. This TCR derives from a young man in good health. Some clones in this sample may be carry-over from other donors' samples. The chain combines TRBV9 with TRBJ2-5; the D is unclear. DNA of the CDR3: TGTGCCAGCAGCACCTACTCCGGGTACCAAGAGACCCAGTACTTC. Residues: CASSTYSGYQETQYF.